The TCR beta chain under discussion was sequenced for a study of cytomegalovirus exposure and HLA in healthy donors. Study results and caveats: A list of 164 TCR beta chains associated with cytomegalovirus was given. Presence/absence results assume similar sequencing depth per donor, which may not hold. Under in vitro conditions, a few CMV-associated chains were confirmed as specific for CMV antigens. Many donors shared some public TCRs, even though most TCR sequences were rare.

To note about this clone: The target antigen is unknown.

The germline V gene encodes CDR1 MDHEN and CDR2 SYDVKM. Trimming cost V 7 bases and J 2 bases; bases outside gene matches: 4. The CDR3 has 14 amino acids. Primers included in the PCR were 60 Vbeta and 13 Jbeta primers. Measured with immunoSEQ multiplex PCR; TCRdb has only the in-frame clones, and not every one. In the table there are 90,000 to 150,000 clones, roughly 80% of which are singletons. This receptor was identified in a man between 50 and 59 years old in good health and CMV-seronegative. Sequenced input: PBMCs. This chain joins TRBV28 and TRBJ1-5, with 8 bases identical to TRBD1. CDR3 region: CASTLGQGNQPQHF. For the CDR3, the DNA is TGTGCCAGCACCCTGGGACAGGGCAATCAGCCCCAGCATTTT.